Below, 22 T cell receptor beta chains from the same sample are listed, as sequenced in a study of cytomegalovirus exposure and HLA in healthy donors. 13 Jbeta primers and 60 Vbeta primers were used for the PCR. Sequenced by immunoSEQ multiplex PCR; TCRdb stores in-frame clones only, minus some. The sample includes fewer than 130,000 clones, less than 80% of them seen just once. The sequencing input was PBMCs. The source is a man aged 30-40 years in good health and CMV-seropositive.

The V and J genes are TRBV4-1 and TRBJ1-4; D uncertain. Per the germline V gene, CDR1 is MGHRA and CDR2 is YSYEKL. The CDR3 is 13 amino acids. V was clipped by 1 base and J by 8 bases, with 8 bases between them. The CDR3 loop reads CASSQGVVEKLFF. CDR3 in DNA: TGCGCCAGCAGCCAAGGAGTTGTAGAAAAACTGTTTTTT.

This clone was detected only a few times. The chain carries TRBV10-2 and TRBJ1-1; D is ambiguous. This CDR3 has 12 residues. Trimming removed 6 bases from V and 1 base from J, with 6 bases in between. CDR1 and CDR2 from the germline V gene are WSHSY and SAAADI. CDR3 protein: CASSRQNTEAFF. Here the CDR3 DNA reads TGCGCCAGCAGCCGACAGAACACTGAAGCTTTCTTT.

The CDR3 coding sequence is TGTGCCAGCAGTCCGACACCGTGGGCAGGGGGCGCAGTAACCGGGGAGCTGTTTTTT. As protein: CASSPTPWAGGAVTGELFF. The rearrangement joins TRBV28 to TRBJ2-2, with 8 bases aligning to TRBD1. CDR3 length equals 19 residues. In germline, CDR1 is MDHEN, CDR2 SYDVKM. After removal of 5 bases from V and 5 bases from J, the junction contained 19 bases not matched to a gene.

This sequence joins TRBV5-1 and TRBJ1-1, with 11 nucleotides matching TRBD1. The CDR3 consists of 16 residues. In germline, CDR1 is SGHRS, CDR2 YFSETQ. The trim removed 3 bases at V and 7 bases at J, leaving 11 bases unmatched. CDR3 region: CASSSQPGQGGVEAFF. The CDR3 coding sequence is TGCGCCAGCAGCTCACAGCCGGGACAGGGGGGTGTTGAAGCTTTCTTT.

This rearrangement joins TRBV25-1 to TRBJ1-2; D perhaps matches TRBD1 (6 bases). This CDR3 has 15 amino acids. Germline-derived CDR1 and CDR2 are MGHDK and SYGVNS. V shed 4 bases and J shed 0 bases, with 12 bases lying between them. CDR3 coding DNA: TGTGCCAGCAGTGGACTGGACAGTACTAACTATGGCTACACCTTC. This translates into CASSGLDSTNYGYTF.

This clone was detected a few times. The CDR3 DNA reads as TGTGCCAGCAGTGTTACAGGGGCCTCTGGCTACACCTTC. It codes for CASSVTGASGYTF. V and J are TRBV27 and TRBJ1-2; TRBD1 aligns across 7 bases. CDR3 size: 13 residues. The J segment lost 7 bases and the V segment lost 5 bases, leaving 7 bases of the junction unmatched. Germline-derived CDR1 and CDR2 are MNHEY and SMNVEV (reference sequence).

This clone was found once. The chain recombines TRBV7-9 with TRBJ1-2, with D possibly being TRBD1 (5 bases). Germline CDR1 and CDR2: SEHNR and FQNEAQ (reference sequence). The CDR3 totals 16 residues. Trimming pared 5 bases from V and 4 bases from J, leaving 20 bases between. The CDR3 is CASSPGEKALSYGYTF. The CDR3, as DNA: TGTGCCAGCAGCCCGGGGGAGAAAGCCCTCTCCTATGGCTACACCTTC. Looking up the rest from reference TRBV7-9 and TRBJ1-2 gives the full variable domain: DTGVSQNPRHKITKRGQNVTFRCDPISEHNRLYWYRQTLGQGPEFLTYFQNEAQLEKSRLLSDRFSAERPKGSFSTLEIQRTEQGDSAMYLCASSPGEKALSYGYTFGSGTRLTVV.

The chain employs TRBV18 and TRBJ2-3; a possible D gene is TRBD1 (6 bases). The CDR3 is made up of 14 amino acids. Germline loops: CDR1 KGHSH, CDR2 LQKENI. V was pared by 4 bases and J by 4 bases, with 12 bases between. The CDR3 DNA follows: TGTGCCAGCTCACTGCAGGGGAACGCAGATACGCAGTATTTT. This translates into CASSLQGNADTQYF.

V gene TRBV9 combines with J gene TRBJ2-1; a weak D match, TRBD2 (7 bases). V shed 0 bases and J shed 6 bases, with 10 bases lying between them. The CDR3 covers 14 residues. Germline V gives CDR1 SGDLS, CDR2 YYNGEE. This CDR3 reads CASSVARGANEQFF. The CDR3 region has the DNA TGTGCCAGCAGCGTAGCTCGGGGGGCCAATGAGCAGTTCTTC.

This clone was seen a single time. V gene TRBV10-1 combines with J gene TRBJ1-2, with a tentative D call TRBD1 (5 bases). Trimming shortened V by 11 bases and J by 6 bases, and 22 bases separated the two germline ends. Germline V gives CDR1 WNHNN, CDR2 SYGVQD (reference sequence). The CDR3 has 14 amino acids. As DNA, the CDR3 is TGCGCCGAACTCACGGGGGGGGTTGAGGATGGCTACACCTTC. This encodes CAELTGGVEDGYTF.

This rearrangement joins TRBV9 to TRBJ1-1, with D tentatively TRBD1 (6 bases). The length of the CDR3 is 16 residues. V shed 4 bases and J shed 2 bases, with 18 bases lying between them. Germline assignment: CDR1 SGDLS and CDR2 YYNGEE. CDR3 nucleotides: TGTGCCAGCAGCTCCTGGCCAGGGGAGTTAAACACTGAAGCTTTCTTT. It specifies CASSSWPGELNTEAFF.

In nucleotides, the CDR3 is TGTGCCAGCAGCCCAATGCCGAGGGGGGGTCGAGATGAAAAACTGTTTTTT. Translated, it gives CASSPMPRGGRDEKLFF. The chain combines TRBV11-2 with TRBJ1-4, with D maybe TRBD1 (6 bases). The germline gives CDR1 SGHAT, CDR2 FQNNGV. This CDR3 spans 17 amino acids. Trimming removed 5 bases from V and 6 bases from J, with 22 bases in between.

V and J are TRBV2 and TRBJ2-7, with D perhaps TRBD2 (5 bases). The CDR3 is 14 amino acids. Trimming took 7 bases from V and 1 from J, leaving 14 bases between them. The germline V gene encodes CDR1 SNHLY and CDR2 FYNNEI. CDR3 residues: CASIDGVPSYEQYF. CDR3 nucleotide sequence: TGTGCCAGCATCGACGGGGTCCCGTCCTACGAGCAGTACTTC.

V gene TRBV20-1 combines with J gene TRBJ1-2, with D tentatively TRBD1 (6 bases). The germline V gene encodes CDR1 DFQATT and CDR2 SNEGSKA (reference sequence). The V end was cut by 6 bases, the J end by 8 bases, with 13 bases between. The CDR3 runs to 11 residues. In nucleotides, the CDR3 is TGCAGTGCGTTCGACAGGACGGGCTACACCTTC. As protein: CSAFDRTGYTF.

V gene TRBV7-9 combines with J gene TRBJ2-1; D unresolved. Trimming pared 5 bases from V and 15 bases from J, leaving 20 bases between. The germline V gene has CDR1 SEHNR and CDR2 FQNEAQ (reference sequence). The CDR3 extends over 13 amino acids. The CDR3: CASSADSPRRTFF. The DNA of the CDR3 is TGTGCCAGCAGCGCCGACTCGCCTAGACGTACGTTCTTC.

The chain uses TRBV6-5 and TRBJ2-5, with TRBD2 as a possible D gene (5 bases). CDR1 MNHEY and CDR2 SVGAGI come from the germline V gene. V was clipped by 8 bases and J by 1 base, with 11 bases between them. The length of the CDR3 is 13 residues. In DNA, the CDR3 is TGTGCCAGCTCACGGACTCTCCAAGAGACCCAGTACTTC. It encodes CASSRTLQETQYF.

The chain is built from TRBV11-1 and TRBJ2-3; 12 bases map to TRBD2. The CDR3 length is 15 residues. CDR1 SGHAT and CDR2 FQDESV come from the germline V gene (reference sequence). Losses at the gene ends were 3 bases for V and 8 bases for J; bases not matched to a gene: 6. The CDR3 protein is CASSFGLAGTTTQYF. CDR3 in DNA: TGTGCCAGCAGCTTCGGACTAGCGGGGACAACTACGCAGTATTTT.

This clone was seen a handful of times. The chain has TRBV5-4 and TRBJ2-1; 9 nucleotides align to TRBD2. There are 16 residues in the CDR3. Germline values: CDR1 SGHNT, CDR2 YYREEE (reference sequence). The V segment lost 3 bases and the J segment 4 bases; nucleotides outside the gene matches: 8. CDR3 residues: CASSSLIAGAYNEQFF. The CDR3 nucleotides are TGTGCCAGCAGCTCGTTAATAGCGGGGGCTTACAATGAGCAGTTCTTC.

The sample holds a few counts of this clone. The rearrangement links TRBV19 to TRBJ2-1; D ambiguous. This CDR3 is 14 amino acids long. Trimming took 4 bases from V and 7 from J, leaving 14 bases between them. Germline CDR1 reads LNHDA; CDR2 reads SQIVND (reference sequence). This CDR3 reads CASSTSGNSNEQFF. CDR3 in DNA: TGTGCCAGTAGTACCTCAGGCAACAGTAATGAGCAGTTCTTC.

This clone was recorded only once. J is TRBJ1-4 and V is TRBV9, with D maybe TRBD1 (5 bases). This CDR3 comprises 14 residues. Germline V gene sequence: CDR1 SGDLS, CDR2 YYNGEE. V was clipped by 5 bases and J by 8 bases, with 16 bases between them. In DNA form, the CDR3 reads TGTGCCAGCAGTATCGGGGGGACGGCCGAAAAACTGTTTTTT. Its translation: CASSIGGTAEKLFF.

CDR3 region: CASSLETSGGMEQYF. CDR3 sequence (DNA): TGTGCCAGCAGCTTAGAGACTAGCGGGGGGATGGAGCAGTACTTC. The chain uses TRBV7-2 and TRBJ2-7, with TRBD2 identical over 13 bases. Germline V gives CDR1 SGHTA, CDR2 FQGNSA. The CDR3 is 15 residues long. V lost 1 base and J lost 7; bases outside the gene matches: 4.

The chain combines TRBV27 with TRBJ1-4; D is perhaps TRBD1 (6 bases). The CDR3 covers 15 residues. V was cut by 4 bases and J by 8 bases, with 17 bases left in between. The germline gives CDR1 MNHEY, CDR2 SMNVEV (reference sequence). The CDR3 is CASSWGMGAGEKLFF. The CDR3 bases are TGTGCCAGCAGTTGGGGGATGGGGGCTGGAGAAAAACTGTTTTTT.